This entry features one T cell receptor beta chain sequence. Generated by immunoSEQ multiplex PCR, the TCRdb table keeps only in-frame clones and is missing some. The sample lists some 90,000 clones; 70% to 85% were seen once. The data were obtained in a study of blood T cell repertoires in COVID-19. CDR3 length: 14 amino acids. The trim removed 2 bases at V and 4 bases at J, leaving 1 base unmatched. Looked up from germline, CDR1 is SGHRS and CDR2 is YFSETQ. This chain joins TRBV5-1 and TRBJ2-2, with 8 positions matching TRBD1. The sample comprised peripheral blood. The sequence came from an older woman in a cohort sampled during active or convalescent COVID-19. The CDR3 coding sequence is TGCGCCAGCAGCTTACAGGGGGGCACCGGGGAGCTGTTTTTT. Translation gives CASSLQGGTGELFF.